Reported below is one T cell receptor (beta chain). These data belong to a study of cytomegalovirus exposure and HLA in healthy donors. This CDR3 region has 16 residues. From germline, CDR1 is MGHDK and CDR2 SYGVNS. V was shortened by 6 bases and J by 0 bases, with 12 bases between the two germline ends. The protocol was immunoSEQ multiplex PCR, while the TCRdb copy is restricted to in-frame clones and leaves out a portion. This sample carries under 350,000 clones, around 85% of them seen once, and the ten largest clones take roughly 0.99%. This sequence was found in a woman aged 18-35 years in good health and CMV-seronegative. Sequencing was performed on PBMCs. The chain is built from TRBV25-1 and TRBJ1-6; the D gene is possibly TRBD1 (5 bases). The CDR3 DNA reads as TGTGCCAGCAGCGGGACTTCGAGCTCCTATAATTCACCCCTCCACTTT. It encodes CASSGTSSSYNSPLHF. Based on the CDR3 plus reference TRBV25-1 and TRBJ1-6, the full variable domain is EADIYQTPRYLVIGTGKKITLECSQTMGHDKMYWYQQDPGMELHLIHYSYGVNSTEKGDLSSESTVSRIRTEHFPLTLESARPSHTSQYLCASSGTSSSYNSPLHFGNGTRLTVT.